Listed below are T cell receptor beta chains from one sample, sequenced in a study of cytomegalovirus exposure and HLA in healthy donors. The protocol was immunoSEQ multiplex PCR, while the TCRdb copy is restricted to in-frame clones and leaves out a portion. This sample has roughly 230,000 clones, with about nine tenths found just once. Sequenced input: PBMCs. The source of these receptors is a girl aged 2-10 years in good health and CMV-seronegative. The CDR3 runs from the conserved cysteine through the conserved F or W. A D gene is named only where the DNA matches it firmly. Not every row has a clone size; where given, it reads once, few, many or a size class.

>-|-|TRBV6-1|TRBJ1-1
TGTGCCAGCAGTGATTTTACCTCGAGTGAAGCTTTCTTT
CASSDFTSSEAFF
>-|-|TRBV5-1|TRBJ2-7
TGCGCCAGCAGCTTGAACACTCCAGGGGCTACATCTCACGAGCAGTACTTC
CASSLNTPGATSHEQYF
>-|-|TRBV1|TRBJ1-4
TGCACCAGCAGATTTGAGGCCCAGGACAGGGGGGATTATCTGTTTTTT
CTSRFEAQDRGDYLFF
>-|-|TRBV11-2|TRBJ1-5
TGTGCCAGCAGCTTATCGGGATTTAATCAGCCCCAGCATTTT
CASSLSGFNQPQHF
>-|-|TRBV5-6|TRBJ2-1
TGTGCCAGCAGCGTTGTCCGCAATGAGCAGTTCTTC
CASSVVRNEQFF
>-|-|TRBV5-6|TRBJ2-7
TGTGCCAGCAGACAGGGGGGGAGCTCCTACGAGCAGTACTTC
CASRQGGSSYEQYF
>-|-|TRBV6-5|TRBJ1-1
TGTGCCAGCAGGTATGGGCAGGGGGAAGCTTTCTTT
CASRYGQGEAFF
>TRBD2|-|TRBV2|TRBJ2-2
TGTGCCAGCAGAGCTTCCTCACTAGCGGGAGCCGGGGAGCTGTTTTTT
CASRASSLAGAGELFF
>-|-|TRBV11-2|TRBJ1-1
TGTGCCAGCAGCTCGGGGGGGAACACTGAAGCTTTCTTT
CASSSGGNTEAFF
>TRBD2|-|TRBV10-3|TRBJ2-3
TGTGCCATCAGTGACTTAATGAGAGCTAGCGGGGGGCCGCGGGCTACGCAGTATTTT
CAISDLMRASGGPRATQYF
>TRBD2|-|TRBV27|TRBJ2-1
TGTGCCAGCAGTTGGCTCTCTAGCGGGCCGTACAATGAGCAGTTCTTC
CASSWLSSGPYNEQFF
>-|-|TRBV5-6|TRBJ2-1
TGTGCCAGCAGCGAGAGTATGGATGAGCAGTTCTTC
CASSESMDEQFF
>-|-|TRBV15|TRBJ2-6
TGTGCCACCAGGACAGCCTCTGGGGCCAACGTCCTGACTTTC
CATRTASGANVLTF
>TRBD1|few|TRBV25-1|TRBJ1-1
TGTGCCAGCAGTGACAGGACAGGGGGTCGGGAAGCTTTCTTT
CASSDRTGGREAFF
>-|-|TRBV7-2|TRBJ2-1
TGTGCCAGCAGCTTAGGGGGGCACGGCCATGAGCAGTTCTTC
CASSLGGHGHEQFF
>TRBD1|-|TRBV7-8|TRBJ1-2
TGTGCCAGCAGCTTACGGGACAGGGTAAACTATGGCTACACCTTC
CASSLRDRVNYGYTF
>-|-|TRBV29-1|TRBJ2-3
TGCAGCGTTGTGAGTTGGGGCGAGGATACAGATACGCAGTATTTT
CSVVSWGEDTDTQYF
>-|-|TRBV10-3|TRBJ1-4
TGTGCCATCAGTGAGATAGGTGCCCCGGGGGTACTGTTTTTT
CAISEIGAPGVLFF
>-|few|TRBV28|TRBJ1-4
TGTGCCAGCAGCGACTCAGGTGCAGGGAATGAAAAACTGTTTTTT
CASSDSGAGNEKLFF
>-|-|TRBV27|TRBJ2-2
TGTGCCAGCAGTTTTTCCACGCCGGGAAGGAACACCGGGGAGCTGTTTTTT
CASSFSTPGRNTGELFF
>TRBD2|few|TRBV13|TRBJ2-5
TGTGCCAGCAGCCGAATCGCTAGCGGGAAGAAAGAGACCCAGTACTTC
CASSRIASGKKETQYF
>TRBD1|-|TRBV30|TRBJ1-1
TGTGCCTGGAGTGCGTTCGGGACAGGGTTCACTGAAGCTTTCTTT
CAWSAFGTGFTEAFF
>-|few|TRBV25-1|TRBJ2-7
TGTGCCAGCAGTGAGGCTAGGGGCAGGGTCATGAACGAGCAGTACTTC
CASSEARGRVMNEQYF
>TRBD1|-|TRBV27|TRBJ1-1
TGTGCCAGCAGTTTATTGGCCGGGACAGCCCAGCTAAACGCTTTCTTT
CASSLLAGTAQLNAFF
>TRBD2|-|TRBV6-5|TRBJ2-1
TGTGCCAGCAGTTACCCGTCTAGCGGGGGACTAAATGAGCAGTTCTTC
CASSYPSSGGLNEQFF
>-|-|TRBV7-9|TRBJ2-7
TGTTCCAGCAGCTTACGCGGGGGCGGGCCCTACGAGCAGTACTTC
CSSSLRGGGPYEQYF
>-|-|TRBV5-4|TRBJ1-1
TGTGCCAGCAGCTTGGGCCCCCTTGGAGAGGGGGGGTACACTGAAGCTTTCTTT
CASSLGPLGEGGYTEAFF
>-|-|TRBV30|TRBJ2-7
TGTGCCTGGAGGTCGAGGTCCTACGAGCAGTACTTC
CAWRSRSYEQYF
>TRBD1|-|TRBV19|TRBJ1-1
TGTGCCAGTAGTGCCCCGCCGGGACAGGAGAGACCCATTGAAGCTTTCTTT
CASSAPPGQERPIEAFF
>TRBD2|once|TRBV27|TRBJ2-1
TGTGCCAGCAGTTTAAGCCCAGCGGGGGGGAACAATGAGCAGTTCTTC
CASSLSPAGGNNEQFF
>TRBD2|-|TRBV7-7|TRBJ2-5
TGTGCTAGCAGCCCTAGCGGGGGGGGTTTGGAGACCCAGTACTTC
CASSPSGGGLETQYF
>TRBD2|-|TRBV7-8|TRBJ2-5
TGTGCCAGCAGCTTAGGGACTAGCTTTACTGAGACCCAGTACTTC
CASSLGTSFTETQYF
>-|-|TRBV30|TRBJ2-3
TGTGCCTGGAGTGTACACAGGGATACGCAGTATTTT
CAWSVHRDTQYF
>TRBD2|once|TRBV5-4|TRBJ2-1
TGTGCCAGCAGCCTCGGGCGGGGGGACTACAATGAGCAGTTCTTC
CASSLGRGDYNEQFF
>TRBD1|-|TRBV18|TRBJ1-5
TGTGCCAGCTCACCACAACAGGGGTTGGATCAGCCCCAGCATTTT
CASSPQQGLDQPQHF
>TRBD1|once|TRBV28|TRBJ1-2
TGTGCCAGCAGTCTTACGACAGGGGTCGGTGGCTACACCTTC
CASSLTTGVGGYTF
>-|-|TRBV6-5|TRBJ2-7
TGTGCCAGCAGTTCCCCTGGGGGCAACTACGAGCAGTACTTC
CASSSPGGNYEQYF
>-|-|TRBV6-1|TRBJ2-3
TGTGCCAGCAGTGAAAGTTTCGGGGGACGGGCAGATACGCAGTATTTT
CASSESFGGRADTQYF
>TRBD1|-|TRBV30|TRBJ1-6
TGTGCCTGGAGTCCCCTTGGACAGGGAAGGAATTCACCCCTCCACTTT
CAWSPLGQGRNSPLHF
>-|once|TRBV14|TRBJ1-2
TGTGCCAGCAGCCAAGATCAATCGGGAGGATATGGCTACACCTTC
CASSQDQSGGYGYTF